A selection of T cell receptor beta chains follows, all from one sample in a study of blood T cell repertoires in COVID-19. The table came from immunoSEQ multiplex PCR; TCRdb's copy has only in-frame clones and leaves some out. The sample has fewer than 450,000 clones, around 91% seen once. Material for sequencing was PBMCs or T cells enriched from blood (not recorded which). Source of these receptors: a man aged 18 to 35 who had recovered from COVID-19. CDR3s include the opening cysteine and the closing phenylalanine or tryptophan. The order of the fields is clone size, J gene, D gene, V gene, CDR3 protein, CDR3 DNA. A D gene is named only where the DNA matches it firmly. Expanded clones are given a class, and other clones once, few, many or no size at all.

NA,TRBJ2-7,TRBD1,TRBV5-1,CASSFPAGTGVYEQYF,TGCGCCAGCAGCTTCCCGGCCGGGACAGGAGTCTACGAGCAGTACTTC
NA,TRBJ2-7,NA,TRBV30,CAWCIVGGFEQYF,TGTGCCTGGTGTATTGTGGGGGGTTTCGAGCAGTACTTC
NA,TRBJ1-5,TRBD1,TRBV30,CAWIPGTGVVEGNQPQHF,TGTGCCTGGATCCCCGGGACAGGGGTAGTAGAGGGCAATCAGCCCCAGCATTTT
NA,TRBJ1-1,TRBD1,TRBV2,CASGETGGGKGAFF,TGTGCCAGCGGAGAGACAGGGGGCGGGAAAGGAGCTTTCTTT
NA,TRBJ1-1,NA,TRBV10-2,CASLDRNTEAFF,TGCGCCAGTTTAGACAGGAACACTGAAGCTTTCTTT
NA,TRBJ2-7,TRBD2,TRBV5-1,CASSTGTSGYEQYF,TGCGCCAGCAGTACCGGGACTAGCGGGTACGAGCAGTACTTC
once,TRBJ1-1,NA,TRBV1,CTSSQDLPNTEAFF,TGCACCAGCAGCCAAGACCTCCCGAACACTGAAGCTTTCTTT
NA,TRBJ2-1,NA,TRBV11-2,CASSLGGDSYNEQFF,TGTGCCAGCAGCTTAGGCGGTGACTCCTACAATGAGCAGTTCTTC
NA,TRBJ1-1,TRBD1,TRBV12-3/TRBV12-4,CASREMTGEAFF,TGTGCCAGCAGGGAAATGACAGGGGAAGCTTTCTTT
NA,TRBJ1-3,NA,TRBV12-2,CASRLGDRPYSGNTIYF,TGTGCAAGTCGCTTAGGCGACAGGCCTTACTCTGGAAACACCATATATTTT
NA,TRBJ1-5,TRBD1,TRBV5-1,CAIGQVKPTHQPQHF,TGCGCCATCGGACAGGTCAAGCCCACTCATCAGCCCCAGCATTTT
few,TRBJ1-2,NA,TRBV19,CASKKAGNYGYTF,TGTGCCAGTAAAAAGGCAGGGAACTATGGCTACACCTTC
NA,TRBJ2-6,TRBD1,TRBV18,CASSPETGAPSGANVLTF,TGTGCCAGCTCACCAGAGACAGGGGCTCCCTCTGGGGCCAACGTCCTGACTTTC
NA,TRBJ2-3,TRBD2,TRBV5-1,CASSRTSLAGAEDTQYF,TGCGCCAGCAGCCGAACATCACTAGCGGGGGCGGAAGATACGCAGTATTTT
NA,TRBJ1-3,NA,TRBV3-1/TRBV3-2,CASSPSGGGILFGNTIYF,TGTGCCAGCAGCCCATCGGGGGGGGGCATACTTTTTGGAAACACCATATATTTT
NA,TRBJ1-1,TRBD1,TRBV5-1,CASSSKGDSEAFF,TGCGCCAGCAGCTCGAAGGGGGACAGTGAAGCTTTCTTT
NA,TRBJ2-7,NA,TRBV5-6,CASSLIPGNYEQYF,TGTGCCAGCAGCTTGATTCCGGGAAACTACGAGCAGTACTTC
NA,TRBJ2-3,TRBD2,TRBV19,CASSIGTSGTRDTQYF,TGTGCCAGTAGTATAGGGACTAGCGGGACAAGGGATACGCAGTATTTT
NA,TRBJ1-1,TRBD1,TRBV7-8,CASSPDRGRTEAFF,TGTGCCAGCAGCCCGGACAGGGGGAGGACTGAAGCTTTCTTT
NA,TRBJ1-4,NA,TRBV27,CASSPRGGTTNEKLFF,TGTGCCAGCAGTCCTCGGGGCGGGACAACTAATGAAAAACTGTTTTTT
NA,TRBJ1-2,NA,TRBV7-9,CASSFVGGGYGYTF,TGTGCCAGCAGCTTCGTGGGCGGGGGCTATGGCTACACCTTC
NA,TRBJ2-7,NA,TRBV23-1,CASRAVRLSGDYEQYF,TGCGCCAGCAGGGCGGTCAGGTTGAGCGGAGACTACGAGCAGTACTTC
NA,TRBJ1-4,NA,TRBV6-9,CASSYRGRGSPNEKLFF,TGTGCCAGCAGTTATCGGGGGAGAGGGTCGCCTAATGAAAAACTGTTTTTT
NA,TRBJ1-1,NA,TRBV19,CASSMSFGSYTEAFF,TGTGCCAGTAGTATGAGTTTCGGGTCGTACACTGAAGCTTTCTTT
NA,TRBJ1-4,NA,TRBV11-2,CASSPGRGNEKLFF,TGTGCCAGCAGCCCCGGACGGGGAAATGAAAAACTGTTTTTT
NA,TRBJ2-2,TRBD2,TRBV6-1,CASSERPGLAGGHRTGELFF,TGTGCCAGCAGTGAACGCCCGGGACTAGCGGGAGGCCATAGAACCGGGGAGCTGTTTTTT
NA,TRBJ1-6,NA,TRBV30,CAWSPSPLNGSPLHF,TGTGCCTGGAGCCCTAGTCCTCTAAATGGGTCACCCCTCCACTTT
NA,TRBJ1-1,NA,TRBV2,CAGSDRNTEAFF,TGTGCCGGCTCTGACAGGAACACTGAAGCTTTCTTT
NA,TRBJ1-5,NA,TRBV6-2/TRBV6-3,CASSYSYPVNSNQPQHF,TGTGCCAGCAGTTACTCGTATCCAGTTAATAGCAATCAGCCCCAGCATTTT
NA,TRBJ1-5,TRBD1,TRBV6-1,CASSDYPGTGNQPQHF,TGTGCCAGCAGTGATTACCCCGGGACAGGGAATCAGCCCCAGCATTTT
NA,TRBJ2-4,NA,TRBV6-2/TRBV6-3,CASSSSGGGGIQYF,TGTGCCAGCAGTTCCTCCGGGGGCGGGGGCATTCAGTACTTC
NA,TRBJ2-1,NA,TRBV28,CASSLIPVGEQFF,TGTGCCAGCAGCTTGATCCCGGTCGGGGAGCAGTTCTTC
once,TRBJ2-1,TRBD2,TRBV5-6,CASSFARLAGAEQFF,TGTGCCAGCAGCTTTGCAAGACTAGCGGGAGCTGAGCAGTTCTTC
NA,TRBJ1-6,NA,TRBV28,CASSDGTDYSPLHF,TGTGCCAGCAGTGATGGGACTGACTATTCACCCCTCCACTTT
NA,TRBJ1-4,TRBD1,TRBV6-5,CASSRGPTNEKLFF,TGTGCCAGCAGCAGGGGGCCAACTAATGAAAAACTGTTTTTT
NA,TRBJ2-1,TRBD1,TRBV30,CAWRGTGGIGGEQFF,TGTGCCTGGAGGGGGACAGGGGGCATCGGGGGTGAGCAGTTCTTC
NA,TRBJ1-1,NA,TRBV23-1,CASVPTYTEAFF,TGCGCCAGCGTCCCGACTTACACTGAAGCTTTCTTT
once,TRBJ2-2,TRBD2,TRBV5-4,CASSSSGTSGFAGELFF,TGTGCCAGCAGCTCCTCCGGGACTAGCGGGTTTGCCGGGGAGCTGTTTTTT
NA,TRBJ2-1,TRBD2,TRBV10-3,CAISTSGSWGYNEQFF,TGTGCCATCAGCACTAGCGGGAGCTGGGGGTACAATGAGCAGTTCTTC
NA,TRBJ1-1,NA,TRBV19,CASSDAGGRISEAFF,TGTGCCAGTAGTGATGCCGGGGGGCGCATCTCTGAAGCTTTCTTT
NA,TRBJ1-3,TRBD1,TRBV19,CASNRGTGAGNTIYF,TGTGCCAGTAATAGGGGGACAGGGGCTGGAAACACCATATATTTT
NA,TRBJ1-1,TRBD1,TRBV3-1/TRBV3-2,CASSRTGQGSTEAFF,TGTGCCAGCAGCCGAACGGGACAGGGGAGCACTGAAGCTTTCTTT
NA,TRBJ1-4,NA,TRBV19,CASSLRRDKGEKLFF,TGTGCCAGTAGTCTCCGTAGGGACAAAGGAGAAAAACTGTTTTTT
NA,TRBJ1-2,NA,TRBV12-3/TRBV12-4,CASSSGGWGYTF,TGTGCCAGCAGTTCCGGGGGTTGGGGCTACACCTTC
NA,TRBJ2-1,NA,TRBV19,CASSEGAYNEQFF,TGTGCCAGTAGTGAGGGCGCCTACAATGAGCAGTTCTTC
NA,TRBJ2-2,TRBD2,TRBV13,CASSLGRLAGTTGELFF,TGTGCCAGCAGCTTGGGACGACTAGCGGGGACCACCGGGGAGCTGTTTTTT
NA,TRBJ1-3,TRBD1,TRBV30,CAWLDRQRNTIYF,TGTGCCTGGCTGGACAGGCAGAGAAACACCATATATTTT
NA,TRBJ1-2,NA,TRBV27,CASSLKRDRHNYGYTF,TGTGCCAGCAGTTTAAAGCGGGACCGACATAACTATGGCTACACCTTC
NA,TRBJ2-2,TRBD2,TRBV9,CASSAGLAGVTGELFF,TGTGCCAGCAGCGCTGGACTAGCGGGAGTCACCGGGGAGCTGTTTTTT